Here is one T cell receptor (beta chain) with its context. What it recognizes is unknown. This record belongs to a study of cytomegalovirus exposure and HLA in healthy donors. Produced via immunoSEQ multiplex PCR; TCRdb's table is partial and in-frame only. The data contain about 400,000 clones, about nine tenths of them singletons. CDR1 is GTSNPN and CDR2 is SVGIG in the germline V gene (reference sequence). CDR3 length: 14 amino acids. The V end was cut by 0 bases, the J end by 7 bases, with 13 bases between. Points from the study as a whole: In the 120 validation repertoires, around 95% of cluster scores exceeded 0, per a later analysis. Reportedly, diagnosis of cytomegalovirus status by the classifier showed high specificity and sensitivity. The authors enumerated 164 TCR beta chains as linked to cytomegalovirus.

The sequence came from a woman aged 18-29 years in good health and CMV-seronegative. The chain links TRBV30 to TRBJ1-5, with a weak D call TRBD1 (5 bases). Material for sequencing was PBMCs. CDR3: CAWSVGVMGQPQHF. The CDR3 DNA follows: TGTGCCTGGAGTGTAGGGGTAATGGGACAGCCCCAGCATTTT.